This T cell receptor beta chain was found in a study of Ad26.COV2.S vaccination and SARS-CoV-2 variants. This CDR3 has 19 residues. V lost 0 bases to trimming and J lost 0 bases; unmatched junction nucleotides: 13. CDR1 LGHNA and CDR2 YSLEER come from the germline V gene. The table came from immunoSEQ multiplex PCR; TCRdb's copy has only in-frame clones and leaves some out. In the table there are more than 85,000 clones, around 80% of which are singletons. The sequencing here drew on peripheral blood, taken after recovery from COVID-19. The sequence was obtained from a human donor who had recovered from COVID-19. The chain links TRBV4-3 to TRBJ2-5; 7 bases fit TRBD2. The CDR3 spells CASSQELPSGKLYQETQYF. CDR3 coding DNA: TGCGCCAGCAGCCAAGAATTGCCTAGCGGAAAACTCTACCAAGAGACCCAGTACTTC.